These 3 T cell receptor beta chains originate from one sample sequenced in a study of tumor and adjacent non-tumor tissue in lung cancer. TCRbeta libraries were built with three rounds of nested PCR, modified from ARM-PCR. In TCRdb, the multiplex PCR reads were re-called with MiXCR into one record per CDR3 protein. The sample yields fewer than 120,000 distinct CDR3 sequences, 75% to 90% seen once. RNA was extracted from bulk tissue without any cell sorting. Sequenced: lung tumor tissue. These receptors were taken from a man in his 70s with non-small cell lung cancer.

About this clonotype itself: One end of the junction is discordant with germline, which a read error may explain. This rearrangement joins TRBV6-6 to TRBJ1-2; 7 nucleotides match TRBD1. The CDR3 loop spans 14 amino acids. CDR1 and CDR2 from the germline V gene are MNHNY and SVGAGI (reference sequence). This CDR3 reads CAGRCTGELYGYTF. The CDR3 DNA reads TGTGCCGGCAGGTGCACAGGGGAGCTCTATGGCTACACCTTC.

Note on this clonotype: The final CDR3 position lacks the conserved phenylalanine or tryptophan, pointing to a likely read error. This chain uses TRBV7-8 with TRBJ2-5; D may be TRBD2 (6 bases). The CDR3 runs to 17 residues. The V end lost 1 base, the J end lost 5 bases, and 20 bases lay between the germline ends. The germline V gene encodes CDR1 SGHVS and CDR2 FQNEAQ. The CDR3 loop reads CASSLVSSGTGGETQYL. In DNA, the CDR3 is TGTGCCAGCAGCTTAGTGTCGAGCGGAACTGGGGGGGAGACCCAGTACTTA.

In the case of this clonotype: Relative to the germline gene, one junction end is altered; a read error may explain this. This chain connects TRBV7-9 to TRBJ2-1, with D hard to call. In germline, CDR1 is SEHNR, CDR2 FQNEAQ (reference sequence). The CDR3 length is 17 residues. The DNA of the CDR3 is TGTGCCAGCAGCGAAGACAAGCCTCTTTACTCCTACAATGTGCAGTTCTTC. Amino acids: CASSEDKPLYSYNVQFF.